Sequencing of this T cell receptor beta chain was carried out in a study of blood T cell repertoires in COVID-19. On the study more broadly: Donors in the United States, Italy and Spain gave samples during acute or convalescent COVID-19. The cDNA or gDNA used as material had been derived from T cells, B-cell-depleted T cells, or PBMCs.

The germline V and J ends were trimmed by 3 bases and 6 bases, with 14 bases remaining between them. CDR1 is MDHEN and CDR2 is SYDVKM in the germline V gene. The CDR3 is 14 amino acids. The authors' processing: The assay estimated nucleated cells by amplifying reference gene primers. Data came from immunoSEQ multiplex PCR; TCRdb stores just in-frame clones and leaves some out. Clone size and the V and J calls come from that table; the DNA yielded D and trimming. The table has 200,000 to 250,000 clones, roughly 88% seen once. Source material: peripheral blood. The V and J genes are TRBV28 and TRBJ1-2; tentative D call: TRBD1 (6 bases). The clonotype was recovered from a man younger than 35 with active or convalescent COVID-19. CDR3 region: CASSLGQGHDGYTF. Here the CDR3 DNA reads TGTGCCAGCAGTTTGGGTCAGGGACACGATGGCTACACCTTC.